The present T cell receptor beta chain was sequenced within a study of identical twins. Points from the study as a whole: Weaker excess twin sharing was observed in beta out-of-frame sequences. There were fewer insertions in abundant cord blood beta clonotypes, but memory repertoires showed no such pattern. The study found excess low generation probability among twin-shared out-of-frame alpha sequences.

TCRdb passed the 5' RACE reads through MiXCR, listing each CDR3 protein once. The table includes about 530,000 distinct CDR3 sequences, 20% to 25% detected once. CDR1 and CDR2 from the germline V gene are SGHDT and YYEEEE. The CDR3 loop spans 15 amino acids. V shed 5 bases and J shed 2 bases, with 17 bases lying between them. A word on this clonotype: Its target is not known.

These records were also assigned to another study, of yellow fever vaccine responses in identical twins.

The receptor's source is a woman aged 18 to 35 in good health. Sequences were obtained from CD4+ T cells sorted from blood. This chain connects TRBV5-6 to TRBJ2-7; D is unresolved. The CDR3 DNA reads TGTGCCAGCAGACGACGACTCGTCCAAACCTACGAGCAGTACTTC. This codes for CASRRRLVQTYEQYF.